This is a list of T cell receptor beta chains from one sample in a study of chemoradiotherapy in HPV16-positive cancers. Some clones are missing from TCRdb's copy, which holds only in-frame ones; the method was immunoSEQ multiplex PCR. The sample shows around 15,000 clones, 79% of them seen only once. Sampling took place from a patient who underwent chemoradiotherapy. Source of these receptors: a human donor with HPV-associated anogenital cancer. Both conserved end residues are part of each CDR3. D genes are given only for firm matches. A clone size is listed for some rows: how often the clone was seen (once, few, many), or a class if it is expanded.

j_call: TRBJ1-4
v_call: TRBV4-2
d_call: -
clone_size: few
cdr3_length: 14
cdr3_nt: TGTGCCAGCAGCCTGGGAAGTCCTAATGAAAAACTGTTTTTT
cdr3_aa: CASSLGSPNEKLFF

j_call: TRBJ2-1
v_call: TRBV7-2
d_call: TRBD2
clone_size: -
cdr3_length: 16
cdr3_nt: TGTGCCAGCAGCTTAGTATCCAGCGGGGGGTACAATGAGCAGTTCTTC
cdr3_aa: CASSLVSSGGYNEQFF

j_call: TRBJ2-1
v_call: TRBV27
d_call: -
clone_size: -
cdr3_length: 11
cdr3_nt: TGTGCCAGCAGTCCTTACTATGAGCAGTTCTTC
cdr3_aa: CASSPYYEQFF

j_call: TRBJ1-2
v_call: TRBV5-1
d_call: -
clone_size: -
cdr3_length: 16
cdr3_nt: TGCGCCAGCAAAGGAAGGGCGCAGGTTGGGCACTATGGCTACACCTTC
cdr3_aa: CASKGRAQVGHYGYTF

j_call: TRBJ1-6
v_call: TRBV11-2
d_call: -
clone_size: few
cdr3_length: 16
cdr3_nt: TGTGCCAGCAGCTTAGGACTTGAAGGCTATAATTCACCCCTCCACTTT
cdr3_aa: CASSLGLEGYNSPLHF

j_call: TRBJ1-3
v_call: TRBV4-2
d_call: -
clone_size: -
cdr3_length: 17
cdr3_nt: TGTGCCAGCAGCCAGGGGGCAGGGCAGGGCTCTGGAAACACCATATATTTT
cdr3_aa: CASSQGAGQGSGNTIYF

j_call: TRBJ2-7
v_call: TRBV4-3
d_call: -
clone_size: -
cdr3_length: 17
cdr3_nt: TGCGCCAGCAGCCAATCCCATCCCGTGAGGGCGAGGTACGAGCAGTACTTC
cdr3_aa: CASSQSHPVRARYEQYF

j_call: TRBJ1-2
v_call: TRBV5-6
d_call: -
clone_size: -
cdr3_length: 12
cdr3_nt: TGTGCCAGCAGGCGGCAAAGGCAAGGCTACACCTTC
cdr3_aa: CASRRQRQGYTF

j_call: TRBJ2-3
v_call: TRBV5-1
d_call: TRBD1
clone_size: once
cdr3_length: 14
cdr3_nt: TGCGCCAGCAGACCGGGACAGGGTGCAGATACGCAGTATTTT
cdr3_aa: CASRPGQGADTQYF

j_call: TRBJ2-1
v_call: TRBV9
d_call: TRBD2
clone_size: -
cdr3_length: 15
cdr3_nt: TGTGCCAGCAGCGTCACGACTAGCGGGTACAATGAGCAGTTCTTC
cdr3_aa: CASSVTTSGYNEQFF

j_call: TRBJ2-6
v_call: TRBV25-1
d_call: -
clone_size: -
cdr3_length: 15
cdr3_nt: TGTGCCAGCAGTGAAAGGGGGTCTGGGGCCAACGTCCTGACTTTC
cdr3_aa: CASSERGSGANVLTF